This TCR beta chain was sequenced in a study of shared clonotypes between healthy human individuals. Study-level findings and limits: The sharing of about 5.3% of naive CD4 clonotypes was seen across a handful of donors. The low donor count limited represented genetic and exposure-history diversity. Naive subsets typically showed greater estimated richness than memory subsets.

This clone has just one count. Its antigen is currently unknown. All donors were Caucasian adults living in Nashville, Tennessee. Sequencing used immunoSEQ multiplex PCR; TCRdb keeps in-frame clones, though not all of them. The top ten clones hold 0.37% of a sample with 2 million to 2.5 million clones, roughly 90% of them seen once. Sample: naive CD4+ T cells from PBMCs. Subset specified: CD45RA+ positively selected. The clonotype comes from a man between 18 and 35 years old in good health. Some clones in this sample may be carry-over from other donors' samples.

CDR3 nucleotides: TGTGCCAGCAGCCACCCCGGGAGGGGACACGAGCAGTACTTC. It is translated as CASSHPGRGHEQYF. The rearrangement links TRBV5-4 to TRBJ2-7; 8 nucleotides line up with TRBD2. Germline V gene sequence: CDR1 SGHNT, CDR2 YYREEE (reference sequence). Trimming cost V 4 bases and J 5 bases; bases outside gene matches: 8. This CDR3 comprises 14 residues.